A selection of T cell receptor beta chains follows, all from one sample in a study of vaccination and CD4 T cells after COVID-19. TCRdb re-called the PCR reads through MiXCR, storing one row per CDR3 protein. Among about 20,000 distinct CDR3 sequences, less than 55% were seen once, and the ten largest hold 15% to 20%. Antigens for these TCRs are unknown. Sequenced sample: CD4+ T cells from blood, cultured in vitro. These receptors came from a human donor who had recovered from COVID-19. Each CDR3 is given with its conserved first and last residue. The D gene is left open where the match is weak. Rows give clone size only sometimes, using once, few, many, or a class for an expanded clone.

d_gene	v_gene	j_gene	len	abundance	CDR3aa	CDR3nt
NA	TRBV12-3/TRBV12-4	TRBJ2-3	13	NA	CASSFSGADTQYF	TGTGCCAGCAGTTTCAGTGGGGCAGATACGCAGTATTTT
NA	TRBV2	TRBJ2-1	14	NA	CASIRQAAYNEQFF	TGTGCCAGCATTCGACAGGCCGCGTACAATGAGCAGTTCTTC
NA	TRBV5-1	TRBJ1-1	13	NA	CASSFLPNTEAFF	TGCGCCAGCAGCTTTCTTCCGAACACTGAAGCTTTCTTT
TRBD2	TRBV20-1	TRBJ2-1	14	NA	CSALAGDDDNEQFF	TGCAGTGCTCTAGCGGGGGACGACGACAATGAGCAGTTCTTC
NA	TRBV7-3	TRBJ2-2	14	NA	CASSSQRNTGELFF	TGTGCCAGCAGCTCTCAAAGGAACACCGGGGAGCTGTTTTTT
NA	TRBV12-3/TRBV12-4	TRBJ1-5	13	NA	CASSFIGNQPQHF	TGTGCCAGCAGTTTCATTGGCAATCAGCCCCAGCATTTT
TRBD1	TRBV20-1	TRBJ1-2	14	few	CSGTRQGGPHGYTF	TGCAGTGGGACACGACAGGGAGGGCCACATGGCTACACCTTC
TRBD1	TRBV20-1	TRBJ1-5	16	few	CSARQRTGGSNQPQHF	TGCAGTGCTAGACAGAGGACAGGGGGAAGCAATCAGCCCCAGCATTTT
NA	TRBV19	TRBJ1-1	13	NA	CASSTDSYTEAFF	TGTGCCAGTAGCACGGACAGCTACACTGAAGCTTTCTTT
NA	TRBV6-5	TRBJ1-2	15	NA	CASSYPGGVNYGYTF	TGTGCCAGCAGTTACCCGGGGGGGGTTAACTATGGCTACACCTTC
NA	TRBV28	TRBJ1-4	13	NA	CASNRALNEKLFF	TGTGCCAGCAACAGGGCCCTTAATGAAAAACTGTTTTTT
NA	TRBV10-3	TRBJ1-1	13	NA	CAITSGMNTEAFF	TGTGCCATCACATCGGGCATGAACACTGAAGCTTTCTTT
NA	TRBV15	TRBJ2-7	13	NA	CATSRDRGYEQYF	TGTGCCACCAGCAGAGATCGGGGCTACGAGCAGTACTTC
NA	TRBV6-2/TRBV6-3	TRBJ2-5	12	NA	CASSYGQETQYF	TGTGCCAGCAGTTACGGCCAAGAGACCCAGTACTTC
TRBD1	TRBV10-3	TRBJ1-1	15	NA	CAISEINRGGTEAFF	TGTGCCATCAGCGAAATTAACAGGGGGGGCACTGAAGCTTTCTTT
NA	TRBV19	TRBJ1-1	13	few	CASSSGTNTEAFF	TGTGCCAGTAGTTCAGGGACGAACACTGAAGCTTTCTTT
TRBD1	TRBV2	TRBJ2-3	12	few	CASRRTGGPPYF	TGTGCCAGCAGAAGGACAGGCGGCCCCCCGTATTTT
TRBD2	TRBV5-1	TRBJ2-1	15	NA	CASSPSPSGGNEQFF	TGCGCCAGCAGCCCATCCCCCTCCGGGGGGAATGAGCAGTTCTTC
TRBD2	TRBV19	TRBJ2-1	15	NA	CASSIPLADYNEQFF	TGTGCCAGTAGTATTCCCCTAGCGGACTACAATGAGCAGTTCTTC
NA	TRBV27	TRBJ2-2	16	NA	CASSLYGYGAAGELFF	TGTGCCAGCAGTTTATATGGTTACGGAGCCGCCGGGGAGCTGTTTTTT
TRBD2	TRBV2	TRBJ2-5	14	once	CASRGLAQVEAQYF	TGTGCCAGCAGGGGACTAGCTCAGGTTGAGGCCCAGTACTTC
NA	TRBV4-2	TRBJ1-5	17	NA	CASSQDEWGTPNQPQHF	TGTGCCAGCAGCCAAGATGAGTGGGGGACACCAAATCAGCCCCAGCATTTT
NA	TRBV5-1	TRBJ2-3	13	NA	CASSLPSTDTQYF	TGCGCCAGCAGCTTGCCAAGCACAGATACGCAGTATTTT
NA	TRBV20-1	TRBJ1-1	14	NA	CSAREGPWDTEAFF	TGCAGTGCTAGAGAAGGCCCGTGGGACACTGAAGCTTTCTTT
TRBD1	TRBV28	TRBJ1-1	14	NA	CASSPGTGQTEAFF	TGTGCCAGCAGCCCTGGGACAGGGCAAACTGAAGCTTTCTTT
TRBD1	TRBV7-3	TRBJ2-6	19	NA	CASSLISGTGQSGANVLTF	TGTGCCAGCAGCTTAATATCCGGGACAGGGCAATCTGGGGCCAACGTCCTGACTTTC
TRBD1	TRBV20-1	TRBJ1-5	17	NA	CSAQAAGGKAQNQPQHF	TGCAGTGCTCAAGCCGCAGGGGGGAAGGCCCAAAATCAGCCCCAGCATTTT
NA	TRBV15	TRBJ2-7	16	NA	CATSRGLGLTLSEQYF	TGTGCCACCAGCAGAGGCTTAGGACTTACCCTCTCCGAGCAGTACTTC
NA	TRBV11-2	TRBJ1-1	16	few	CASSLALGQGITEAFF	TGTGCCAGCAGCTTAGCCTTAGGGCAGGGAATCACTGAAGCTTTCTTT
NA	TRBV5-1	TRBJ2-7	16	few	CASSLADLGGPYEQYF	TGCGCCAGCAGCTTGGCGGACCTTGGAGGGCCCTACGAGCAGTACTTC
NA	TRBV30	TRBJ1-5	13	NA	CAWSVRGNQPQHF	TGTGCCTGGAGTGTACGAGGAAATCAGCCCCAGCATTTT